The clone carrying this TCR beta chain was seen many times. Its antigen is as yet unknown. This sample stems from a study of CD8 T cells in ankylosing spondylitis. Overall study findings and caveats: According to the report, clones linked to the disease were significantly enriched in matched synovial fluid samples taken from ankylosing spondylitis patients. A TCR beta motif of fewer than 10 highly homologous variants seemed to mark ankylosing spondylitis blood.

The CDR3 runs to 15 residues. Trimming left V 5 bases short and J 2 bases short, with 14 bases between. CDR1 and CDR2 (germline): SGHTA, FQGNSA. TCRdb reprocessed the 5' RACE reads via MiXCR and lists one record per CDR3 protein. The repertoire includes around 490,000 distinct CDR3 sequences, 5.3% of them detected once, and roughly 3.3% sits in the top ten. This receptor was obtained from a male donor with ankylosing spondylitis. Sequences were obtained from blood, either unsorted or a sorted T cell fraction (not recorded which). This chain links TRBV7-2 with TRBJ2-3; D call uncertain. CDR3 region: CASSPGFGITDTQYF. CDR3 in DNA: TGTGCCAGCAGCCCGGGCTTCGGAATCACAGATACGCAGTATTTT.